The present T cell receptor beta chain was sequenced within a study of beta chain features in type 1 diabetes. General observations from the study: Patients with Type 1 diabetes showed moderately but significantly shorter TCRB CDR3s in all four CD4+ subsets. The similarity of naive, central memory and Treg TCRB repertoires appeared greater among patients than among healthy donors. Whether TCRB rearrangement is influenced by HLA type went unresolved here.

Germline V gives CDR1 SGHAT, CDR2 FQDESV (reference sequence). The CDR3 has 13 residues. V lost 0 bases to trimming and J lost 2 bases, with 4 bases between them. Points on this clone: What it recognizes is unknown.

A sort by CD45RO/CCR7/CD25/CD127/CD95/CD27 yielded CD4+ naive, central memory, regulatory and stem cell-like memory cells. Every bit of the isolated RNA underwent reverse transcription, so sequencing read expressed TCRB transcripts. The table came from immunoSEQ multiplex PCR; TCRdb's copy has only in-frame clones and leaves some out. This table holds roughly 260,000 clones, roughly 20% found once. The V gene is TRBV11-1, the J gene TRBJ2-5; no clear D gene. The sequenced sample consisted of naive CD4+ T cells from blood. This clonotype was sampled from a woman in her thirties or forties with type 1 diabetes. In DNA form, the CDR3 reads TGTGCCAGCAGCTTAGCGCGACAAGAGACCCAGTACTTC. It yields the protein CASSLARQETQYF. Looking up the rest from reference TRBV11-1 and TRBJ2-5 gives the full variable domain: EAEVAQSPRYKITEKSQAVAFWCDPISGHATLYWYRQILGQGPELLVQFQDESVVDDSQLPKDRFSAERLKGVDSTLKIQPAELGDSAMYLCASSLARQETQYFGPGTRLLVL.